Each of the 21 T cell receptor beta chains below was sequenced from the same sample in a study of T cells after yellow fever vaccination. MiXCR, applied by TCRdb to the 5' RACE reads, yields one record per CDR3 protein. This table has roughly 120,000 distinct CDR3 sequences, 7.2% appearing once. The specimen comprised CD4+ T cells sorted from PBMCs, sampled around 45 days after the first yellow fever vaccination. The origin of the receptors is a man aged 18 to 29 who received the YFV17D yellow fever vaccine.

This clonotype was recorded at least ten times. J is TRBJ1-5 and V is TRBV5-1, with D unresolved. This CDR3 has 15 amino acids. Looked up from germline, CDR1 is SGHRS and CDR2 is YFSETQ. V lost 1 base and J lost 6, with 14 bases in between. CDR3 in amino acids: CASSLMGDAAQPQHF. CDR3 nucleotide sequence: TGCGCCAGCAGCTTGATGGGTGACGCTGCTCAGCCCCAGCATTTT.

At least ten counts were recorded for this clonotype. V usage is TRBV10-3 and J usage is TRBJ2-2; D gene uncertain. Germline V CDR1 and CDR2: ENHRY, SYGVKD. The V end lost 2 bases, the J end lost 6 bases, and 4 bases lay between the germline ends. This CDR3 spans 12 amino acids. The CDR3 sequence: CAISERAGELFF. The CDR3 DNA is TGTGCCATCAGTGAGAGGGCCGGGGAGCTGTTTTTT.

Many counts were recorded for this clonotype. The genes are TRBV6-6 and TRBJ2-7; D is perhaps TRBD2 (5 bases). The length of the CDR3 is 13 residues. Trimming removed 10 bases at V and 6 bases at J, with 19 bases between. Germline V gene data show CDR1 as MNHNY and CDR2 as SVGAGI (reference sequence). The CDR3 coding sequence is TGTGCCACCAACGGGGTTACTACGGGCGAGCAGTACGTC. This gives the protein CATNGVTTGEQYV.

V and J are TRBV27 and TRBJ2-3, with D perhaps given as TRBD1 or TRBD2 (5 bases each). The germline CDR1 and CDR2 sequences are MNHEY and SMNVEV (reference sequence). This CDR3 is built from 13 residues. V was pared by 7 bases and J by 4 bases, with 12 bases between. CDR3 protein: CASTLGPPDTQYF. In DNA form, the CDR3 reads TGTGCCAGCACCTTGGGACCCCCAGATACGCAGTATTTT.

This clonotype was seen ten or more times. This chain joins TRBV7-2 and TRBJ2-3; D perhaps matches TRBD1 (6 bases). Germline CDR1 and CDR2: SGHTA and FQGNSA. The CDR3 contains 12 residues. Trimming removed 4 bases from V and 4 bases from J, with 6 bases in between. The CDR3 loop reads CASSYRADTQYF. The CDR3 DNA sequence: TGTGCCAGCAGCTACAGGGCAGATACGCAGTATTTT.

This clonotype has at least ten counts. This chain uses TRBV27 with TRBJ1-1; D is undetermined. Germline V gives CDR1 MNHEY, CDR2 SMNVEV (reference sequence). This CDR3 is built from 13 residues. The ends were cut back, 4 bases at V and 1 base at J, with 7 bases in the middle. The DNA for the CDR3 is TGTGCCAGCAGTTACCTGGGGAACACTGAAGCTTTCTTT. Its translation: CASSYLGNTEAFF.

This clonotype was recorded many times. The CDR3 nucleotides read TGTGCCAGCAGTTCATACCCACACAGGGAGAACACTGAAGCTTTCTTT. This encodes CASSSYPHRENTEAFF. The genes are TRBV12-3 or TRBV12-4 and TRBJ1-1; D may be TRBD1 (6 bases). V was pared by 4 bases and J by 1 base, with 16 bases between. The CDR3 consists of 16 residues.

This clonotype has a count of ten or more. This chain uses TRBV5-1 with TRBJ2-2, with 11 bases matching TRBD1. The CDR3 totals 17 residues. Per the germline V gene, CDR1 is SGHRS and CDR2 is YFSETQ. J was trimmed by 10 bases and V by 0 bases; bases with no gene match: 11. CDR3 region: CASSLEGSWTGGAELFF. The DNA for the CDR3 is TGCGCCAGCAGCTTGGAGGGGTCCTGGACAGGGGGCGCGGAGCTGTTTTTT.

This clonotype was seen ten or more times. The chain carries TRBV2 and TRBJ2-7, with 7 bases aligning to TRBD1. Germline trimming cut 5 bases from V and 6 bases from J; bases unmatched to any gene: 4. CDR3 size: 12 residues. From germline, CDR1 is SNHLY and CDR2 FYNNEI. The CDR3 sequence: CASSLQGLEQYV. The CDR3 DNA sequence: TGTGCCAGCAGTCTACAGGGGCTCGAGCAGTACGTC.

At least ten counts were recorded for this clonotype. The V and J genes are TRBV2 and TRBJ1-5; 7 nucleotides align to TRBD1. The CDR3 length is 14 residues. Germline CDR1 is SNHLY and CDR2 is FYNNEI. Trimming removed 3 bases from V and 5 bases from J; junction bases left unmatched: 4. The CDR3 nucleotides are TGTGCCAGCAGTGAGATTGGACAGGATCAGCCCCAGCATTTT. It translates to CASSEIGQDQPQHF.

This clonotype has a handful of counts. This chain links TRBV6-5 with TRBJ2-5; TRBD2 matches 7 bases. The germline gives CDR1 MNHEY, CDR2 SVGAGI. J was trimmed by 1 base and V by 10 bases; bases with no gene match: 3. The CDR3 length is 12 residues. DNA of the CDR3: TGTGCCACCAAGCGGGGCCAAGAGACCCAGTACTTC. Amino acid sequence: CATKRGQETQYF.

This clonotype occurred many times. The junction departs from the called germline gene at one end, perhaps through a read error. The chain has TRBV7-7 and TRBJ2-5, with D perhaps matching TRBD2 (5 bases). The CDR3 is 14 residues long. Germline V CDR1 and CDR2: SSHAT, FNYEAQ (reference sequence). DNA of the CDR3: TGTGCTAGCAGCCTAAGGTTCGGGGTCGAGACCCAGTACTTC. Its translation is CASSLRFGVETQYF.

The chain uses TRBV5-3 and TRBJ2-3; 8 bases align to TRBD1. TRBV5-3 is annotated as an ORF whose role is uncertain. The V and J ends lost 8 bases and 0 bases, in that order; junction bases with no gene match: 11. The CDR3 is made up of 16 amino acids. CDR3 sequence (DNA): TGTGCCAGCGGCCCCGCGGGGACAGGAAGCACAGATACGCAGTATTTT. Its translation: CASGPAGTGSTDTQYF.

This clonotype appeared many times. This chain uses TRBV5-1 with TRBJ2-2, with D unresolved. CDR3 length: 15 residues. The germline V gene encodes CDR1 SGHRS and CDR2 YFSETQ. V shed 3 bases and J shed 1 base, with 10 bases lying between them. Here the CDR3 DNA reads TGCGCCAGCAGCTATTGGACGGGGAACACCGGGGAGCTGTTTTTT. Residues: CASSYWTGNTGELFF.

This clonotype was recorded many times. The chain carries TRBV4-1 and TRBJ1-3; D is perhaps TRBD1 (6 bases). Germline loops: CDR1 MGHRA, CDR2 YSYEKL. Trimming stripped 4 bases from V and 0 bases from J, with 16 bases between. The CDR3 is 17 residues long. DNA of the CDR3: TGCGCCAGCAGCCGAGGGGGGATAATCCTCTCTGGAAACACCATATATTTT. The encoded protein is CASSRGGIILSGNTIYF.

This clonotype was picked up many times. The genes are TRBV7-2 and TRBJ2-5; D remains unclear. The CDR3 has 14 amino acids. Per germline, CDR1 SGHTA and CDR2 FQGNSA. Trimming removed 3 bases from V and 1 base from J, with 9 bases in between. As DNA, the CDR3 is TGTGCCAGCAGCTTGTCAGGTATCCAAGAGACCCAGTACTTC. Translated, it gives CASSLSGIQETQYF.

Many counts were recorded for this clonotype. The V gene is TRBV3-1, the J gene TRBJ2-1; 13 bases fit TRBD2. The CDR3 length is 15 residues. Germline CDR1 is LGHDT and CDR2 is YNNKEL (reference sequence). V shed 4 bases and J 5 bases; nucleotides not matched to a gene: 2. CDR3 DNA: TGTGCCAGCAGCCGGGGACTAGCGGGGCACAATGAGCAGTTCTTC. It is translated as CASSRGLAGHNEQFF.

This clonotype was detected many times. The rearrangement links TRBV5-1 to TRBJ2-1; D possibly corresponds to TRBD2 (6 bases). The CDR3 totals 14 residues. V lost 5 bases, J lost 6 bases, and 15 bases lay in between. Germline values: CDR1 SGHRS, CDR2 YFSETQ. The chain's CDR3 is CASRQQTSSNEQFF. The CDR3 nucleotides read TGCGCCAGCAGACAACAAACTAGCTCCAATGAGCAGTTCTTC.

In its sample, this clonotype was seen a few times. The CDR3, as DNA: TGTGCCAGTAGTTGGGGAAGCAATCAGCCCCAGCATTTT. Translating gives CASSWGSNQPQHF. The rearrangement joins TRBV19 to TRBJ1-5; D not resolved. Germline assignment: CDR1 LNHDA and CDR2 SQIVND (reference sequence). The CDR3 loop spans 13 amino acids. Trimming removed 5 bases at V and 1 base at J, with 6 bases between.

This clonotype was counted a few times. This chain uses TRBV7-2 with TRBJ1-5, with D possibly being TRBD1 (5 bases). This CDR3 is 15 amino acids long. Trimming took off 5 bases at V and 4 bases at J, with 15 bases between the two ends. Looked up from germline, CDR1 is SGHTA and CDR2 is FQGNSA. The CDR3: CASSLGDGLNQPQHF. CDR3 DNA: TGTGCCAGCAGCCTGGGGGACGGACTAAATCAGCCCCAGCATTTT.

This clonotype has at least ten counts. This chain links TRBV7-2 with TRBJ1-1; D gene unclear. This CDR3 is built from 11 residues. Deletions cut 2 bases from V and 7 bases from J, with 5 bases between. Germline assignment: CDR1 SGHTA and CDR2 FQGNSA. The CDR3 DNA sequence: TGTGCCAGCAGCTTACCGGGTGAAGCTTTCTTT. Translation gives CASSLPGEAFF.